These 7 T cell receptor beta chains originate from one sample sequenced in a study of T cell responses to AZD1222 COVID-19 vaccine (dated by TCRdb to about 2021). What the time point label conveys for this sample: about 28 days (+/-7) after the second vaccine dose. The library was generated by the immunoSEQ multiplex PCR assay. The clones in this table, taken by TCRdb from immuneACCESS, are in-frame only. Not every clone is retained; where verified, under half of the shortfall comes from an unresolved V gene, and the cause of the rest is unknown. Present in this sample are more than 90,000 clones, 70% to 90% of which were seen just once. The ten largest make up roughly 3.8% of the sample. This specimen was peripheral blood, taken 28 days after the second AZD1222 dose. These TCRs come from an adult who received the AZD1222 COVID-19 vaccine.

This chain joins TRBV7-2 and TRBJ2-1, with D unclear. The CDR3 is made up of 14 amino acids. Germline assignment: CDR1 SGHTA and CDR2 FQGNSA. Trimming shortened V by 4 bases and J by 15 bases, and 22 bases separated the two germline ends. The CDR3 nucleotides read TGTGCCAGCAGCTCTGGTGGAATTGGCCTGGGTTCGTTCTTC. Its translation: CASSSGGIGLGSFF.

V gene TRBV5-1 combines with J gene TRBJ2-2, with no clear D. The CDR3 loop spans 12 amino acids. The V end was cut by 2 bases, the J end by 6 bases, with 5 bases between. Germline V CDR1 and CDR2: SGHRS, YFSETQ. The CDR3 nucleotides are TGCGCCAGCAGCTTAGGGTCCGGGGAGCTGTTTTTT. Its translation is CASSLGSGELFF.

The CDR3 nucleotides read TGTGCCAGCAGCAAAGGCTCTAGCGGCCGGCCCTCCTACGAGCAGTACTTC. It specifies CASSKGSSGRPSYEQYF. The J gene is TRBJ2-7, the V gene TRBV21-1; the table gives TRBD2 as D, unverified against the DNA. TRBV21-1 is marked as a pseudogene. The CDR3 loop spans 17 amino acids.

V gene TRBV6-6 combines with J gene TRBJ1-4; D call uncertain. Trimming stripped 5 bases from V and 5 bases from J, with 6 bases between. This CDR3 has 12 amino acids. From germline, CDR1 is MNHNY and CDR2 SVGAGI (reference sequence). This CDR3 reads CASSQRNEKLFF. CDR3 bases: TGTGCCAGCAGTCAAAGGAATGAAAAACTGTTTTTT.

The rearrangement links TRBV28 to TRBJ2-7; the D gene is possibly TRBD2 (6 bases). CDR1 MDHEN and CDR2 SYDVKM come from the germline V gene. The CDR3 consists of 13 residues. V was clipped by 7 bases and J by 3 bases, with 13 bases between them. DNA for the CDR3: TGTGCCAGCACGGAGGGCCATCTCTACGAGCAGTACTTC. Protein sequence: CASTEGHLYEQYF.

The rearrangement uses TRBV29-1 and TRBJ2-3; the match to TRBD2 covers 10 bases. The CDR3 extends over 13 amino acids. J lost 2 bases, V lost 7 bases, and 3 bases had no gene match. Germline values: CDR1 SQVTM, CDR2 ANQGSEA. The CDR3: CSGGLAVTDTQYF. CDR3 DNA: TGCAGCGGCGGACTAGCGGTCACAGATACGCAGTATTTT.

The table lists this clone with a count of one. This chain uses TRBV30 with TRBJ1-1; D call uncertain. Germline V gives CDR1 GTSNPN, CDR2 SVGIG (reference sequence). This CDR3 is built from 11 residues. The germline V and J ends were trimmed by 0 bases and 4 bases, with 3 bases remaining between them. CDR3 protein: CAWSVSTEAFF. The CDR3 nucleotides are TGTGCCTGGAGTGTATCCACTGAAGCTTTCTTT.